One sample yielded the 29 T cell receptor beta chains listed below, sequenced in a study of monozygotic twins with inflammatory bowel disease. One entry per CDR3 protein, without DNA, is what TCRdb gives after re-calling the 5' RACE reads. This sample's table has 300,000 to 400,000 distinct CDR3 sequences. Sequenced input: blood. The receptors were gathered from a human donor with ulcerative colitis or Crohn's disease, or a healthy co-twin of an affected twin (not recorded which).

The chain carries TRBV3-1 and TRBJ2-7; as DNA is missing, the TRBD1 call by TCRdb cannot be tested. The CDR3 is 14 residues long. Germline CDR1 is LGHDT and CDR2 is YNNKEL (reference sequence). The CDR3 protein is CASSPGTGIGEQYF.

The chain combines TRBV4-2 with TRBJ2-3; as DNA is missing, the TRBD1 call by TCRdb cannot be tested. The CDR3 is made up of 16 amino acids. Germline CDR1 LGHNA, CDR2 YNFKEQ. CDR3: CASSQDISGSTDTQYF.

The genes are TRBV12-3 or TRBV12-4 and TRBJ2-1. The CDR3 runs to 12 residues. The CDR3 sequence: CASILSRSEQFF.

The chain combines TRBV28 with TRBJ1-2; the D call from TCRdb, TRBD1, cannot be confirmed without DNA. The CDR3 covers 14 residues. Germline lookup yields CDR1 MDHEN and CDR2 SYDVKM. CDR3 loop: CASRVLAGIYGYTF.

V usage is TRBV6-2 or TRBV6-3 and J usage is TRBJ1-5; TCRdb returns TRBD1, unconfirmable since there is no DNA. CDR1 MNHEY and CDR2 SVGEGT come from the germline V gene. This CDR3 contains 15 residues. The CDR3 is CASGRGNRGIGPQHF.

This sequence joins TRBV19 and TRBJ1-1; with no DNA, the TCRdb D assignment of TRBD1 cannot be verified. The germline CDR1 and CDR2 sequences are LNHDA and SQIVND (reference sequence). CDR3 size: 12 residues. The CDR3 loop is CASNHRGSEAFF.

The chain has TRBV7-9 and TRBJ2-1; the D call from TCRdb, TRBD1, cannot be confirmed without DNA. This CDR3 comprises 17 residues. The germline CDR1 and CDR2 sequences are SEHNR and FQNEAQ (reference sequence). The CDR3 region is CASSRTLYREQAHEQFF.

V is TRBV6-1 and J is TRBJ2-2; with no DNA, the TCRdb D assignment of TRBD1 cannot be verified. This CDR3 contains 16 residues. Per germline, CDR1 MNHNS and CDR2 SASEGT. The CDR3 is CASSRGAGANTGELFF.

The CDR3: CASSPRGGQETQYF. The chain has TRBV3-1 and TRBJ2-5; TCRdb names TRBD1, which stays unverified in the absence of DNA. CDR1 is LGHDT and CDR2 is YNNKEL in the germline V gene (reference sequence). This CDR3 is built from 14 residues.

V and J are TRBV4-1 and TRBJ1-5; the D gene TCRdb calls, TRBD1, cannot be checked with no DNA. CDR3 length: 16 amino acids. In germline, CDR1 is MGHRA, CDR2 YSYEKL. The CDR3 loop reads CASSQESQGHNQPQHF.

The V and J genes are TRBV5-1 and TRBJ2-2; TCRdb proposes TRBD1, but this gene call is untestable without DNA. CDR3 length: 17 amino acids. Per germline, CDR1 SGHRS and CDR2 YFSETQ. The CDR3 loop is CASSLGLNGRNTGELFF.

The chain uses TRBV6-5 and TRBJ2-1; TCRdb gives TRBD2 as the D gene, but with no DNA this cannot be confirmed. From germline, CDR1 is MNHEY and CDR2 SVGAGI. This CDR3 has 16 residues. The CDR3: CASSYSLSGTYNEQFF.

The chain recombines TRBV6-1 with TRBJ2-7; TCRdb reports TRBD1, a call that lacks DNA to check it against. This CDR3 has 13 residues. CDR1 is MNHNS, CDR2 SASEGT, per germline. CDR3 region: CASSRDTTYEQYF.

The J gene is TRBJ2-4, the V gene TRBV11-3. This CDR3 region has 13 residues. CDR1 and CDR2 from the germline V gene are SGHNT and YENEEA. CDR3 in amino acids: CASSLGDNQIQYF.

This rearrangement joins TRBV5-1 to TRBJ1-2; the D gene TCRdb calls, TRBD1, cannot be checked with no DNA. Germline loops: CDR1 SGHRS, CDR2 YFSETQ. This CDR3 spans 14 amino acids. The CDR3 sequence is CASQSSGTDYGYTF.

V gene TRBV12-3 or TRBV12-4 combines with J gene TRBJ1-5; the D call of TRBD1 rests on TCRdb alone, since no DNA is present to check it. The CDR3 runs to 17 residues. Here the CDR3 reads CASSLNSPGSGNQPQHF.

V gene TRBV4-2 combines with J gene TRBJ2-1; TCRdb picks TRBD1, but there is no DNA to check that call. This CDR3 has 15 amino acids. Germline V lookup: CDR1 LGHNA, CDR2 YNFKEQ. This CDR3 reads CASSQDRGPYNEQFF.

The chain couples TRBV11-1 to TRBJ1-6; there is no DNA to check the TCRdb D call of TRBD1. Germline values: CDR1 SGHAT, CDR2 FQDESV (reference sequence). This CDR3 is 18 amino acids long. The CDR3 spells CASSAQGGRSAVNSPLHF.

The chain recombines TRBV5-1 with TRBJ1-5. The CDR3 extends over 15 amino acids. The germline CDR1 and CDR2 sequences are SGHRS and YFSETQ. The CDR3 region is CASSLEGVPSQPQHF.

The rearrangement joins TRBV29-1 to TRBJ2-7; the D call of TRBD1 rests on TCRdb alone, since no DNA is present to check it. This CDR3 comprises 13 residues. From germline, CDR1 is SQVTM and CDR2 ANQGSEA. The chain's CDR3 is CSVLTGYTYEQYF.

The V call is TRBV7-2, the J call TRBJ2-3; TCRdb lists TRBD1, though no DNA is available to test this call. Germline V CDR1 and CDR2: SGHTA, FQGNSA. The CDR3 totals 16 residues. CDR3 sequence reads: CASRHGTGGYTDTQYF.

This chain's CDR3 is CASSSGQLNQPQYF. The chain links TRBV5-1 to TRBJ1-5; TCRdb selects TRBD1, and the lack of DNA leaves this call unchecked. Germline-derived CDR1 and CDR2 are SGHRS and YFSETQ. This CDR3 contains 14 residues.

The rearrangement links TRBV5-1 to TRBJ1-1; with no DNA, the TCRdb D assignment of TRBD1 cannot be verified. The CDR3 contains 14 residues. In germline, CDR1 is SGHRS, CDR2 YFSETQ. The CDR3 protein is CASRFTGGNTEAFF.

This chain uses TRBV3-1 with TRBJ2-3; TCRdb returns TRBD2, unconfirmable since there is no DNA. Per germline, CDR1 LGHDT and CDR2 YNNKEL (reference sequence). This CDR3 has 14 residues. CDR3 sequence reads: CASSQGTFGDTQYF.

This chain joins TRBV28 and TRBJ2-5; TCRdb returns TRBD2, unconfirmable since there is no DNA. This CDR3 has 14 residues. Germline loops: CDR1 MDHEN, CDR2 SYDVKM. The CDR3 region is CASSTLAVQETQYF.

This chain joins TRBV27 and TRBJ2-7; there is no DNA to check the TCRdb D call of TRBD1. The CDR3 length is 12 residues. Germline V gene lookup returns CDR1 MNHEY and CDR2 SMNVEV (reference sequence). CDR3 sequence reads: CASSPTGSEQYF.

V gene TRBV20-1 combines with J gene TRBJ2-2. Germline CDR1 and CDR2: DFQATT and SNEGSKA (reference sequence). The CDR3 spans 16 residues. The CDR3 reads CSAALVGSLTGGELFF.

The V gene is TRBV7-6, the J gene TRBJ2-3. The CDR3 length is 15 residues. Per the germline V gene, CDR1 is SGHVS and CDR2 is FNYEAQ. This CDR3 is CASSLLLQSTDTQYF.

The chain is built from TRBV5-1 and TRBJ2-3; lacking DNA, the TRBD2 call made by TCRdb goes unchecked. Germline V gene lookup returns CDR1 SGHRS and CDR2 YFSETQ. This CDR3 comprises 18 residues. CDR3 amino acids: CASSLRSGGLSGTDTQYF.